Listed here is a single TCR beta chain. The study ran its PCR with 60 Vbeta and 13 Jbeta primers. TCRdb's table, derived via immunoSEQ multiplex PCR, lists solely in-frame clones and lacks some. The sample includes about 180,000 clones, around three quarters of them seen just once. The data stem from a study of cytomegalovirus exposure and HLA in healthy donors. From germline, CDR1 is KGHSH and CDR2 LQKENI. The CDR3 length is 16 residues. V gave up 6 bases and J gave up 0 bases, with 15 bases separating them. The receptor was isolated from a man aged 35 to 55 in good health and CMV-seronegative. The V gene is TRBV18, the J gene TRBJ2-4; the D is unclear. Sequencing used PBMCs. This CDR3 reads CASSIEETLAKNIQYF. The CDR3 DNA sequence: TGTGCCAGCTCTATCGAGGAAACCCTAGCCAAAAACATTCAGTACTTC.